This paragraph covers one TCR beta chain sequence. Authors' processing steps: Scientists estimated how many nucleated cells there were by amplifying reference gene primers. The data were produced by immunoSEQ multiplex PCR, yet TCRdb's version contains in-frame clones alone and is incomplete. The V and J calls and clone size are taken from that table; D and trimming were inferred from the DNA. Here the sample spans over 150,000 clones, approximately 80% being singletons. V gave up 5 bases and J gave up 5 bases; unmatched junction bases: 7. Germline assignment: CDR1 SGHVS and CDR2 FNYEAQ. This CDR3 comprises 14 residues. This sample stems from a study of blood T cell repertoires in COVID-19. Study summary: Nucleic acid was either cDNA or gDNA, and it came from T cells, B-cell-depleted T cells, or PBMCs.

The chain combines TRBV7-6 with TRBJ2-5; 8 bases fit TRBD1. The sequence derives from a human donor with acute or convalescent COVID-19. The donor label of this sample is uncertain. The sequenced sample was peripheral blood. CDR3 sequence reads: CASSRTGRGETQYF. Written as DNA, the CDR3 is TGTGCCAGCAGCCGGACAGGGCGAGGGGAGACCCAGTACTTC.